This record covers a single T cell receptor (beta chain). Combining a sample-barcoded 5' primer with a J-beta primer mix, a second PCR ran for about 7 to 11 cycles. Researchers report that a template-switch adaptor with 12 random nucleotides tagged each cDNA molecule. Using its own MiXCR run on the 5' RACE reads, TCRdb lists one record per CDR3 protein. This sample has around 600,000 distinct CDR3 sequences, with 40% to 50% found just once. This specimen comes from a study of blood T cells in healthy people across ages. V dropped 5 bases and J dropped 2; count of bases not matched to a gene: 6. The CDR3 consists of 15 residues. Germline loops: CDR1 MNHEY, CDR2 SVGEGT.

This receptor was identified in an elderly man in good health. Sequenced material: blood. This chain uses TRBV6-2 or TRBV6-3 with TRBJ1-5; 7 positions agree with TRBD1. The CDR3 nucleotides read TGTGCCAGCAGTAGGGCAGGGGGTCGCAATCAGCCCCAGCATTTT. Translated, it gives CASSRAGGRNQPQHF.